These 18 T cell receptor beta chains originate from one sample sequenced in a study of beta chain features in type 1 diabetes. Every bit of the isolated RNA underwent reverse transcription, so sequencing read expressed TCRB transcripts. Here immunoSEQ multiplex PCR was the method, and the copy in TCRdb shows in-frame clones only, minus some. The table has roughly 400,000 clones, over 12% seen once; the top ten hold approximately 0.02%. Sequences were obtained from naive CD4+ T cells from blood. All receptors come from a woman aged 18-29 years in good health.

The chain uses TRBV5-1 and TRBJ2-2; D may be TRBD1 (6 bases). This CDR3 region has 13 residues. CDR1 is SGHRS and CDR2 is YFSETQ in the germline V gene. V was clipped by 3 bases and J by 4 bases, with 7 bases between them. CDR3 in amino acids: CASSSGVTGELFF. In DNA, the CDR3 is TGCGCCAGCAGCTCAGGGGTCACCGGGGAGCTGTTTTTT.

This rearrangement joins TRBV4-2 to TRBJ2-3, with 8 nucleotides matching TRBD2. Germline loops: CDR1 LGHNA, CDR2 YNFKEQ. This CDR3 region has 17 residues. V shed 1 base, J shed 0 bases, and the junction held 6 bases outside the gene matches. CDR3 nucleotide sequence: TGTGCCAGCAGCCAAGCCCCCGCGGGAGGAAGCACAGATACGCAGTATTTT. Its translation: CASSQAPAGGSTDTQYF.

The chain recombines TRBV5-4 with TRBJ2-5; possible D gene TRBD2, 6 bases. The V end lost 0 bases, the J end lost 0 bases, and 9 bases lay between the germline ends. CDR1 is SGHNT, CDR2 YYREEE, per germline (reference sequence). The CDR3 totals 15 residues. DNA of the CDR3: TGTGCCAGCAGCTTGGGCGGGGTGTACCAAGAGACCCAGTACTTC. It is translated as CASSLGGVYQETQYF.

This clone was counted only a few times. The V gene is TRBV5-1, the J gene TRBJ1-2, with TRBD1 matching 7 bases. Germline lookup yields CDR1 SGHRS and CDR2 YFSETQ. V dropped 4 bases and J dropped 8; count of bases not matched to a gene: 11. There are 14 residues in the CDR3. Written as DNA, the CDR3 is TGCGCCAGCAGCCCTCCCGACAGGGAAGGGGGCTACACCTTC. The encoded protein is CASSPPDREGGYTF. Filled out from reference TRBV5-1 and TRBJ1-2, the complete variable domain reads KAGVTQTPRYLIKTRGQQVTLSCSPISGHRSVSWYQQTPGQGLQFLFEYFSETQRNKGNFPGRFSGRQFSNSRSEMNVSTLELGDSALYLCASSPPDREGGYTFGSGTRLTVV.

This clone was recorded a few times. The chain couples TRBV9 to TRBJ2-1, with TRBD1 identical over 7 bases. The germline gives CDR1 SGDLS, CDR2 YYNGEE. Trimming at V came to 3 bases and at J to 5 bases, leaving 5 bases not matched to a gene. This CDR3 has 14 residues. The chain's CDR3 is CASSGGTADNEQFF. The CDR3 DNA is TGTGCCAGCAGCGGAGGGACAGCAGACAATGAGCAGTTCTTC.

In this sample, this clone turned up a few times. This chain links TRBV7-9 with TRBJ2-7, with D possibly being TRBD2 (6 bases). Per the germline V gene, CDR1 is SEHNR and CDR2 is FQNEAQ (reference sequence). Trimming removed 4 bases at V and 9 bases at J, with 13 bases between. The length of the CDR3 is 12 residues. As DNA, the CDR3 is TGTGCCAGCAGCTACCGGGACTCCATGCAGTACTTC. It codes for CASSYRDSMQYF.

The rearrangement links TRBV7-9 to TRBJ1-2; no reliable D call. CDR1 SEHNR and CDR2 FQNEAQ come from the germline V gene (reference sequence). The CDR3 has 13 residues. Trimming cost V 5 bases and J 11 bases, with 18 bases left between them. The chain's CDR3 is CASSLRTEAAYTF. The DNA of the CDR3 is TGTGCCAGCAGCCTGCGGACGGAAGCGGCGTACACCTTC.

This clone has more than one count but fewer than ten. The chain recombines TRBV28 with TRBJ2-7, with a possible D match to TRBD1 (5 bases). Per the germline V gene, CDR1 is MDHEN and CDR2 is SYDVKM. V lost 3 bases and J lost 6, with 9 bases in between. CDR3 size: 12 residues. CDR3 DNA sequence: TGTGCCAGCAGTTTGGGGCAGCGCGAGCAGTACTTC. Encoded protein: CASSLGQREQYF.

Here the CDR3 DNA reads TGTGCCAGCAGCTCCTTTATGAACACTGAAGCTTTCTTT. Translating it yields CASSSFMNTEAFF. The chain couples TRBV14 to TRBJ1-1; D gene ambiguous. Germline V gene lookup returns CDR1 SGHDN and CDR2 FVKESK. CDR3 length: 13 residues. The V end lost 5 bases, the J end lost 0 bases, and 7 bases lay between the germline ends.

This clone has a handful of counts. V is TRBV11-1 and J is TRBJ2-3; 9 positions match TRBD2. With 7 bases clipped from V and 8 bases from J, the junction kept 7 bases outside the gene matches. The CDR3 sequence is 13 residues long. Germline V gene lookup returns CDR1 SGHAT and CDR2 FQDESV (reference sequence). CDR3 sequence (DNA): TGTGCCAGCAATAACCAACTAGCGGGTACGCAGTATTTT. Translation: CASNNQLAGTQYF. Looking up the rest from reference TRBV11-1 and TRBJ2-3 gives the full variable domain: EAEVAQSPRYKITEKSQAVAFWCDPISGHATLYWYRQILGQGPELLVQFQDESVVDDSQLPKDRFSAERLKGVDSTLKIQPAELGDSAMYLCASNNQLAGTQYFGPGTRLTVL.

The V and J genes are TRBV5-1 and TRBJ2-3, with D unresolved. With 1 base removed from V and 5 bases from J, the gap between germline ends came to 5 bases. Germline V gene sequence: CDR1 SGHRS, CDR2 YFSETQ. This CDR3 has 12 amino acids. The CDR3 DNA reads as TGCGCCAGCAGCTTGAGCCTAGATACGCAGTATTTT. Its protein is CASSLSLDTQYF.

The CDR3 loop reads CASSLAALLREQFF. In DNA form, the CDR3 reads TGTGCCAGCAGTCTAGCGGCATTGCTAAGAGAGCAGTTCTTC. The chain joins TRBV28 to TRBJ2-1, with TRBD2 matching over 7 bases. V lost 5 bases, J lost 10 bases, and 11 bases stayed unmatched. Germline assignment: CDR1 MDHEN and CDR2 SYDVKM. The CDR3 extends over 14 amino acids. The complete variable domain, with remaining parts taken from reference TRBV28 and TRBJ2-1, reads DVKVTQSSRYLVKRTGEKVFLECVQDMDHENMFWYRQDPGLGLRLIYFSYDVKMKEKGDIPEGYSVSREKKERFSLILESASTNQTSMYLCASSLAALLREQFFGPGTRLTVL.

This clone turned up a few times. The chain links TRBV28 to TRBJ2-3; TRBD1 is a possible D gene (5 bases). Germline CDR1 reads MDHEN; CDR2 reads SYDVKM. V lost 5 bases and J lost 6, with 9 bases in between. The length of the CDR3 is 12 residues. CDR3 sequence: CASSTGFDTQYF. The CDR3 DNA is TGTGCCAGCAGTACAGGTTTCGATACGCAGTATTTT.

This clone turned up a few times. The chain employs TRBV27 and TRBJ2-4; D unclear. Germline CDR1 MNHEY, CDR2 SMNVEV (reference sequence). The CDR3 is made up of 15 amino acids. Trimming removed 6 bases at V and 6 bases at J, with 18 bases between. The CDR3 region has the DNA TGTGCCAGCAGCAACACAGTCCATCAGATAAACATTCAGTACTTC. Protein: CASSNTVHQINIQYF.

The chain combines TRBV4-3 with TRBJ2-7; 7 nucleotides match TRBD1. The CDR3 sequence is 16 residues long. V was clipped by 1 base and J by 2 bases; unmatched bases: 8. The germline gives CDR1 LGHNA, CDR2 YSLEER. This chain's CDR3 is CASSQAGAGGTYEQYF. In DNA, the CDR3 is TGCGCCAGCAGCCAAGCAGGGGCAGGGGGAACCTACGAGCAGTACTTC.

This clone was observed a few times. The chain joins TRBV18 to TRBJ1-1; TRBD1 might be the D (5 bases). The CDR3 is 14 amino acids. The germline CDR1 and CDR2 sequences are KGHSH and LQKENI. V lost 8 bases and J 0 bases, leaving 13 bases between the germline ends. CDR3 bases: TGTGCCAGCCTTATTCAGGGCCTGAACACTGAAGCTTTCTTT. This gives the protein CASLIQGLNTEAFF.

This clone was detected only a few times. The chain joins TRBV11-2 to TRBJ2-7; a possible D gene is TRBD2 (5 bases). The V end was cut by 5 bases, the J end by 1 base, with 12 bases between. CDR1 and CDR2 from the germline V gene are SGHAT and FQNNGV. This CDR3 spans 14 amino acids. CDR3 sequence reads: CASSPGWVSYEQYF. CDR3 in DNA: TGTGCCAGCAGCCCGGGGTGGGTGTCCTACGAGCAGTACTTC.

The chain links TRBV18 to TRBJ1-5; 9 bases align to TRBD1. With 3 bases clipped from V and 3 bases from J, the junction kept 6 bases outside the gene matches. This CDR3 region has 16 residues. Germline CDR1 KGHSH, CDR2 LQKENI. DNA for the CDR3: TGTGCCAGCTCACCCGGGACAGGGAGGATCAATCAGCCCCAGCATTTT. Amino acids: CASSPGTGRINQPQHF.